This TCR beta chain is from a study of identical twins. Using its own MiXCR run on the 5' RACE reads, TCRdb lists one record per CDR3 protein. Among approximately 350,000 distinct CDR3 sequences listed, approximately 13% were seen once. Per the germline V gene, CDR1 is LNHNV and CDR2 is YYDKDF (reference sequence). V lost 5 bases, J lost 6 bases, and 13 bases lay in between. The CDR3 is made up of 14 amino acids. This same sample was also part of a study on yellow fever vaccine responses in identical twins.

The sequenced sample consisted of CD8+ T cells sorted from blood. The V call is TRBV15, the J call TRBJ1-4, with a tentative D call TRBD1 (6 bases). This clonotype was sampled from a woman aged 18 to 35 in good health. CDR3 sequence: CATSVRQAYEKLFF. Here the CDR3 DNA reads TGTGCCACCAGCGTACGACAGGCATATGAAAAACTGTTTTTT.